This T cell receptor beta chain was profiled in a study of cytomegalovirus exposure and HLA in healthy donors. The CDR3 loop spans 14 amino acids. Study-wide results and limits: A later examination showed that TCR association rates differed by HLA locus, with DRB1 most and HLA-C fewest.

Comment on this clone: What it recognizes is unknown.

In the PCR, 60 Vbeta and 13 Jbeta primers were used. The repertoire was sequenced with immunoSEQ multiplex PCR; TCRdb's copy has only in-frame clones and lacks some. The sample lists under 200,000 clones, around 80% occurring once. The chain combines TRBV1 with TRBJ1-1; the table gives TRBD1 as D, unverified against the DNA. TRBV1 is noted as a pseudogene. Sequencing was done on a sample of PBMCs. The source of this sequence is a human donor in good health. The CDR3 DNA sequence: TGCACCAGCAGCCAAGTCGGGGACAGGGGTGAAGCTTTCTTT. Protein product: CTSSQVGDRGEAFF.